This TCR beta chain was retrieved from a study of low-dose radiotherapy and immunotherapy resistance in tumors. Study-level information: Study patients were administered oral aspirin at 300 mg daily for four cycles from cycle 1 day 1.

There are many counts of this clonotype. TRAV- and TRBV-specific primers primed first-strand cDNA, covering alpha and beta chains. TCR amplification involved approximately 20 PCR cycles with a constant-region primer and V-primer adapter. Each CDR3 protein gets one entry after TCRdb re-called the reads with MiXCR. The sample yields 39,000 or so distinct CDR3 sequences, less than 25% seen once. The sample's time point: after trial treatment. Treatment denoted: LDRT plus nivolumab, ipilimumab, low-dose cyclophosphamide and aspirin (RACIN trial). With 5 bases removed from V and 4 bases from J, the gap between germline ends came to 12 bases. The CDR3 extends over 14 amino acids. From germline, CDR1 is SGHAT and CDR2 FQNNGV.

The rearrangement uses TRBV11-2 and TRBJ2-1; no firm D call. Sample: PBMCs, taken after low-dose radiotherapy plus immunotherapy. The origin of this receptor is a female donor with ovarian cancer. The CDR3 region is CASSMARRYNEQFF. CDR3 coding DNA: TGTGCCAGCAGCATGGCTCGGCGTTACAATGAGCAGTTCTTC.